One sample yielded the 22 T cell receptor beta chains listed below, sequenced in a study of post-analysis software for immune sequencing data. Points from the study as a whole: Relative to controls, patients had roughly five TRBV segments at higher frequency, with TRBV5-6, TRBV5-1 and TRBV20-1 among these.

Each TCR beta cDNA library carried unique molecular identifiers. TCRdb independently ran MiXCR on the PCR reads; one entry per CDR3 protein. The table has approximately 690,000 distinct CDR3 sequences, more than 50% seen once. Their cognate antigens are unknown. Sequencing was carried out using blood. Receptors were obtained from a girl aged 2-10 years with multiple sclerosis.

This clonotype has more than one count but fewer than ten. V is TRBV6-6 and J is TRBJ2-3; no definite D call. The CDR3 has 13 amino acids. CDR1 and CDR2 from the germline V gene are MNHNY and SVGAGI (reference sequence). V gave up 4 bases and J gave up 3 bases, with 8 bases separating them. Here the CDR3 DNA reads TGTGCCAGCAGTTTTGACCGGACAGATACGCAGTATTTT. Translating it yields CASSFDRTDTQYF.

The chain recombines TRBV19 with TRBJ2-5, with 7 bases that match TRBD1. After removal of 5 bases from V and 5 bases from J, the junction contained 8 bases not matched to a gene. The CDR3 spans 14 residues. Germline V lookup: CDR1 LNHDA, CDR2 SQIVND (reference sequence). CDR3 residues: CASSDPGTDETQYF. For the CDR3, the DNA is TGTGCCAGTAGTGATCCCGGGACAGATGAGACCCAGTACTTC.

The chain links TRBV6-2 or TRBV6-3 to TRBJ2-5; D might be TRBD2 (5 bases). Trimming pared 5 bases from V and 5 bases from J, leaving 18 bases between. Germline CDR1 is MNHEY and CDR2 is SVGEGT. This CDR3 comprises 15 residues. The CDR3 protein is CASSPSGPGGETQYF. CDR3 in DNA: TGTGCCAGCAGTCCATCAGGCCCAGGCGGGGAGACCCAGTACTTC.

This clonotype has a handful of counts. V is TRBV12-3 or TRBV12-4 and J is TRBJ2-1, with TRBD2 matching 8 bases. Trimming removed 5 bases from V and 0 bases from J; junction bases left unmatched: 3. This CDR3 contains 15 residues. The CDR3 is CASSRREDSYNEQFF. CDR3 bases: TGTGCCAGCAGTAGGCGGGAGGACTCCTACAATGAGCAGTTCTTC.

The chain links TRBV7-2 to TRBJ2-3; 10 nucleotides agree with TRBD1. The germline V gene has CDR1 SGHTA and CDR2 FQGNSA. Losses at the gene ends were 1 base for V and 2 bases for J; bases not matched to a gene: 3. The CDR3 extends over 16 amino acids. The CDR3 sequence: CASSLVGQGITDTQYF. CDR3 sequence (DNA): TGTGCCAGCAGCTTAGTGGGACAGGGGATCACAGATACGCAGTATTTT.

To note about this clonotype: The missing conserved phenylalanine or tryptophan at the end of this CDR3 makes a read error likely. This rearrangement joins TRBV6-6 to TRBJ2-1; D unresolved. Germline V gene sequence: CDR1 MNHNY, CDR2 SVGAGI (reference sequence). CDR3 length: 15 amino acids. The V gene lost 4 bases and the J gene lost 2 bases, with 12 bases spanning the gap. Here the CDR3 reads CASSSGTEPYNEQFL. CDR3 bases: TGTGCCAGCAGTTCTGGAACTGAGCCCTACAATGAGCAGTTCTTA.

This chain connects TRBV20-1 to TRBJ1-6; a weak D match, TRBD1 (5 bases). Per the germline V gene, CDR1 is DFQATT and CDR2 is SNEGSKA (reference sequence). This CDR3 comprises 14 residues. V gave up 0 bases and J gave up 5 bases, with 8 bases separating them. The CDR3 region is CSARDPGDNSPLHF. CDR3 sequence (DNA): TGCAGTGCTAGAGACCCGGGGGATAATTCACCCCTCCACTTT.

The V call is TRBV29-1, the J call TRBJ1-2, with D unclear. This CDR3 is 15 amino acids long. Looked up from germline, CDR1 is SQVTM and CDR2 is ANQGSEA. Deletions cut 3 bases from V and 0 bases from J, with 14 bases between. This CDR3 is CSVDPAFEANYGYTF. The CDR3, as DNA: TGCAGCGTTGACCCGGCCTTTGAAGCTAACTATGGCTACACCTTC.

This clonotype was counted a single time. J is TRBJ2-1 and V is TRBV30, with D hard to call. V was trimmed by 3 bases and J by 5 bases, leaving 8 bases between them. The length of the CDR3 is 12 residues. Germline CDR1 GTSNPN, CDR2 SVGIG (reference sequence). CDR3 DNA: TGTGCCTGGAGGGAGATTGACAATGAGCAGTTCTTC. The encoded protein is CAWREIDNEQFF.

This chain links TRBV6-5 with TRBJ2-3; a possible D gene is TRBD2 (6 bases). Germline V gene data show CDR1 as MNHEY and CDR2 as SVGAGI. The V gene lost 7 bases and the J gene lost 4 bases, with 9 bases spanning the gap. The length of the CDR3 is 12 residues. The CDR3 spells CASTGEADTQYF. The CDR3 DNA sequence: TGTGCCAGCACGGGGGAGGCAGATACGCAGTATTTT.

The chain recombines TRBV7-9 with TRBJ2-1; D gene unclear. The germline gives CDR1 SEHNR, CDR2 FQNEAQ (reference sequence). The CDR3 consists of 12 residues. Between the trimmed V and J ends, which lost 7 bases and 6 bases, there was a span of 10 bases. The CDR3 spells CASTPKFNEQFF. The CDR3 DNA sequence: TGTGCCAGCACCCCAAAATTCAATGAGCAGTTCTTC.

The J gene is TRBJ2-1, the V gene TRBV29-1, with TRBD2 matching 7 bases. The J segment lost 3 bases and the V segment lost 5 bases, leaving 13 bases of the junction unmatched. The germline V gene has CDR1 SQVTM and CDR2 ANQGSEA. The CDR3 spans 16 residues. In nucleotides, the CDR3 is TGCAGCGTTCGAGGGGAGGGAGGTCCTTTCTACAATGAGCAGTTCTTC. It yields the protein CSVRGEGGPFYNEQFF.

The chain recombines TRBV5-1 with TRBJ2-1, with 8 bases identical to TRBD2. This CDR3 is built from 17 residues. Germline V gene sequence: CDR1 SGHRS, CDR2 YFSETQ. Unmatched junction bases numbered 12, after V lost 0 bases and J lost 7 bases. CDR3 nucleotide sequence: TGCGCCAGCAGCTTGGAGTTGAGGGGACTAGGAGGGAATGAGCAGTTCTTC. Encoded protein: CASSLELRGLGGNEQFF.

In DNA, the CDR3 is TGCGCCAGCGGCTCGGGACTACCAGGCCCAGATACGCAGTATTTT. Amino acids: CASGSGLPGPDTQYF. The J gene is TRBJ2-3, the V gene TRBV5-1; TRBD2 matches at 7 bases. Germline assignment: CDR1 SGHRS and CDR2 YFSETQ. CDR3 size: 15 residues. V was clipped by 7 bases and J by 4 bases; unmatched bases: 12.

V gene TRBV5-6 combines with J gene TRBJ2-1; D is undetermined. With 4 bases removed from V and 9 bases from J, the gap between germline ends came to 11 bases. Germline CDR1 and CDR2: SGHDT and YYEEEE. The CDR3 is made up of 12 amino acids. For the CDR3, the DNA is TGTGCCAGCAGCCCGGTGCGTGGTGAGCAGTTCTTC. It codes for CASSPVRGEQFF. Variable domain in full (rest from reference TRBV5-6 and TRBJ2-1): DAGVTQSPTHLIKTRGQQVTLRCSPKSGHDTVSWYQQALGQGPQFIFQYYEEEERQRGNFPDRFSGHQFPNYSSELNVNALLLGDSALYLCASSPVRGEQFFGPGTRLTVL.

This clonotype was observed a handful of times. The germline gene is not matched at one end of the junction; a read error may be the cause. The V call is TRBV6-5, the J call TRBJ2-5, with D perhaps TRBD2 (5 bases). Germline lookup yields CDR1 MNHEY and CDR2 SVGAGI. CDR3 length: 15 residues. CDR3 nucleotides: TGTGCCGGCAGGACCCCACGGAGAGGGCAAGAGACCCAGTACTTC. Residues: CAGRTPRRGQETQYF.

V usage is TRBV15 and J usage is TRBJ2-3, with TRBD2 matching 13 bases. The CDR3 sequence is 16 residues long. CDR1 is LNHNV, CDR2 YYDKDF, per germline (reference sequence). The V segment lost 5 bases and the J segment 3 bases; nucleotides outside the gene matches: 5. CDR3 DNA: TGTGCCACCAGCCCAGGACTAGCGGGAGATACAGATACGCAGTATTTT. Residues: CATSPGLAGDTDTQYF.

This chain uses TRBV5-1 with TRBJ2-5; 9 nucleotides agree with TRBD1. With V trimmed by 3 bases and J by 5 bases, 5 bases remained unmatched. The germline V gene encodes CDR1 SGHRS and CDR2 YFSETQ. The CDR3 sequence is 14 residues long. As DNA, the CDR3 is TGCGCCAGCAGCTCCGGGACAGGGTTTGAGACCCAGTACTTC. It yields the protein CASSSGTGFETQYF.

This sequence joins TRBV6-5 and TRBJ1-1; possibly TRBD1 for D (5 bases). This CDR3 contains 15 residues. V gave up 5 bases and J gave up 2 bases, with 15 bases separating them. Germline lookup yields CDR1 MNHEY and CDR2 SVGAGI. CDR3: CASSPSGRANTEAFF. The DNA for the CDR3 is TGTGCCAGCAGTCCTTCAGGGAGGGCTAACACTGAAGCTTTCTTT.

The V call is TRBV29-1, the J call TRBJ2-2; 8 bases are shared with TRBD1. Germline CDR1 reads SQVTM; CDR2 reads ANQGSEA. J lost 6 bases, V lost 4 bases, and 1 base had no gene match. This CDR3 has 12 amino acids. The CDR3 nucleotides read TGCAGCGTTGGACAGGGGTCCGGGGAGCTGTTTTTT. This codes for CSVGQGSGELFF.

This chain joins TRBV27 and TRBJ2-6; 7 positions match TRBD1. Germline V gives CDR1 MNHEY, CDR2 SMNVEV (reference sequence). This CDR3 is built from 17 residues. After removal of 1 base from V and 2 bases from J, the junction contained 5 bases not matched to a gene. CDR3 coding DNA: TGTGCCAGCAGTTTATTTGGACAGGTTGCTGGGGCCAACGTCCTGACTTTC. It codes for CASSLFGQVAGANVLTF. Based on the CDR3 plus reference TRBV27 and TRBJ2-6, the full variable domain is EAQVTQNPRYLITVTGKKLTVTCSQNMNHEYMSWYRQDPGLGLRQIYYSMNVEVTDKGDVPEGYKVSRKEKRNFPLILESPSPNQTSLYFCASSLFGQVAGANVLTFGAGSRLTVL.

The gene calls are TRBV20-1 and TRBJ2-3; no clear D gene. The CDR3 has 12 residues. Trimming took off 2 bases at V and 5 bases at J, with 8 bases between the two ends. Germline values: CDR1 DFQATT, CDR2 SNEGSKA (reference sequence). CDR3 sequence reads: CSARPYLDTQYF. For the CDR3, the DNA is TGCAGTGCTAGACCTTATTTAGATACGCAGTATTTT.